This TCR beta chain stems from a study of CD8 T cells in Susac syndrome. Study-level information: When their blood was taken, patients with Susac syndrome were therapy-naive, taking corticosteroids, or taking intravenous immunoglobulin alone.

The length of the CDR3 is 10 residues. RNA, at about 0.5 to 1 ug, was reverse transcribed with random hexamers. Amplification of TCR beta CDR3 used immunoSEQ multiplex PCR across 54 Vbeta and 13 Jbeta. TCRdb recomputed calls from the immunoSEQ multiplex PCR reads with MiXCR, one row per CDR3 protein. The table lists 110,000 to 150,000 distinct CDR3 sequences, around 95% of them singletons, with over 0.075% in the top ten. TCR beta was sequenced from blood CD8+ and CD4+ T cells. The clonotype originates from a human donor with Susac syndrome. The chain links TRBV21-1 to TRBJ1-5. TRBV21-1 is a documented pseudogene. The sequencing sample was made of CD4+ T cells from PBMCs. The CDR3 nucleotides are TGTGCCAGCAGCAATCAGCCCCAGCATTTT. Translating gives CASSNQPQHF.